The source of this TCR beta chain is a study of molecular identifiers for immune sequencing clone quantification. Study-level results: The study found clones above 20 RNA copies held over 98% of effector molecules and under 1% in naive cells.

Bulk TCR libraries were made with methods that had been previously described and with listed TCR primers. In TCRdb, the PCR reads were re-called with MiXCR into one record per CDR3 protein. Here the sample spans more than 85,000 distinct CDR3 sequences, roughly 38% being singletons. This clonotype was recorded at least ten times. Its antigen remains unidentified. The authors gated naive CD8 T cells as CD8+CD4-CCR7+CD45RA+ for sorting. The CDR3 contains 16 residues. The V gene end was trimmed by 6 bases and the J gene end by 2 bases; junction bases not matched to a gene: 8. Germline V gives CDR1 MDHEN, CDR2 SYDVKM.

The sample consisted of naive CD8+ T cells from blood, with Jurkat cell RNA spiked in. Subset of the sample: FACS-sorted CD8+CD4-CCR7+CD45RA+ naive T cells. The gene calls are TRBV28 and TRBJ1-5; 9 bases fit TRBD1. The clonotype comes from a human donor in good health. Some libraries in this study had Jurkat cell RNA spiked in. The CDR3 DNA reads TGTGCCAGCAGATGGGACAGGGTTTCTGGCAATCAGCCCCAGCATTTT. As protein: CASRWDRVSGNQPQHF.